The T cell receptor beta chain under discussion was sequenced for a study of type 1 regulatory T cells. Study background: This in vitro CD4 product, T-allo10, is enriched for Tr1 cells and alloantigen-specific.

Each CDR3 protein gets one entry after TCRdb re-called the reads with MiXCR. The profile shows about 97,000 distinct CDR3 sequences, roughly a third of them singletons. This clonotype was found a few times. The receptor's source is a human donor in good health. Sequencing was done on a sample of CD4+ T cells, either the whole sample or a sorted fraction (not recorded which).

The CDR3 here is CASAGRNTGELFF. DNA of the CDR3: TGTGCCAGCGCCGGACGGAACACCGGGGAGCTGTTTTTT. The genes are TRBV12-3 or TRBV12-4 and TRBJ2-2; D remains ambiguous. The CDR3 length is 13 residues. V was clipped by 8 bases and J by 1 base, with 8 bases between them.